Listed below are T cell receptor beta chains from one sample, sequenced in a study of response to subunit inactivated influenza vaccine. MiXCR, applied by TCRdb to the RT-PCR reads, yields one record per CDR3 protein. The sample has about half a million distinct CDR3 sequences; roughly 9.8% are singletons. The source was PBMCs from blood, collected 40 to 50 days after vaccination. The receptors stem from a man aged 50 to 59 who received an inactivated influenza vaccine. Both conserved end residues are part of each CDR3. Fields, in order: D gene, J gene, V gene, clone size, CDR3 DNA, CDR3 protein. D genes are given only for firm matches. For some rows the clone size is stated as once, few or many, or as a class when expanded; others skip it.

D gene: TRBD2
J gene: TRBJ2-3
V gene: TRBV5-1
clone size: NA
CDR3 DNA: TGCGCCAGCAGCGAGACTAGCGGACTAGATACGCAGTATTTT
CDR3 protein: CASSETSGLDTQYF

D gene: NA
J gene: TRBJ2-2
V gene: TRBV12-3/TRBV12-4
clone size: many
CDR3 DNA: TGTGCCAGCAGTTTAGGGTTGGGGACCGGGGAGCTGTTTTTT
CDR3 protein: CASSLGLGTGELFF

D gene: TRBD1
J gene: TRBJ1-2
V gene: TRBV29-1
clone size: many
CDR3 DNA: TGCAGCTTTTACTCCGGGACAGAATATGGCTACACCTTC
CDR3 protein: CSFYSGTEYGYTF

D gene: NA
J gene: TRBJ2-5
V gene: TRBV20-1
clone size: NA
CDR3 DNA: TGCAGTGCGATAGGACCCTATGGGGAGACCCAGTACTTC
CDR3 protein: CSAIGPYGETQYF

D gene: NA
J gene: TRBJ2-2
V gene: TRBV5-6
clone size: many
CDR3 DNA: TGTGCCAGCAGCTTGACTCCCGGGGAGCTGTTTTTT
CDR3 protein: CASSLTPGELFF

D gene: NA
J gene: TRBJ2-7
V gene: TRBV7-9
clone size: NA
CDR3 DNA: TGTGCCAGCAGCCCGAACCAGGGGACGCCCTACGAGCAGTACTTC
CDR3 protein: CASSPNQGTPYEQYF

D gene: NA
J gene: TRBJ1-2
V gene: TRBV10-2
clone size: few
CDR3 DNA: TGCGCCAGCAGTGGGACAAGTCCCATTACGACTTATGGCTACACCTTC
CDR3 protein: CASSGTSPITTYGYTF

D gene: TRBD2
J gene: TRBJ2-3
V gene: TRBV5-1
clone size: few
CDR3 DNA: TGCGCCAGCAGCCCGAGCGGGGGCACTAACACAGATACGCAGTATTTT
CDR3 protein: CASSPSGGTNTDTQYF

D gene: TRBD1
J gene: TRBJ2-7
V gene: TRBV20-1
clone size: few
CDR3 DNA: TGCAGTGCTAAACAGGGGGCATCTACCTACGAGCAGTACTTC
CDR3 protein: CSAKQGASTYEQYF

D gene: TRBD1
J gene: TRBJ1-1
V gene: TRBV10-3
clone size: many
CDR3 DNA: TGTGCCATCAGCCAGGGGGCTGCCATGAACACTGAAGCTTTCTTT
CDR3 protein: CAISQGAAMNTEAFF

D gene: TRBD2
J gene: TRBJ2-7
V gene: TRBV3-1
clone size: NA
CDR3 DNA: TGTGCCAGCAGCCAAGAACTAGCGGGGTTTTACGAGCAGTACTTC
CDR3 protein: CASSQELAGFYEQYF

D gene: NA
J gene: TRBJ2-1
V gene: TRBV20-1
clone size: many
CDR3 DNA: TGCAGTGCCAGCAGTTTCGCGGACCCGAGCTCCTACAATGAGCAGTTCTTC
CDR3 protein: CSASSFADPSSYNEQFF

D gene: TRBD2
J gene: TRBJ2-2
V gene: TRBV12-3/TRBV12-4
clone size: few
CDR3 DNA: TGTGCCAGCAGTTTAGCTGGACTAGCGGGAGGGCCGCACACCGGGGAGCTGTTTTTT
CDR3 protein: CASSLAGLAGGPHTGELFF

D gene: NA
J gene: TRBJ2-5
V gene: TRBV5-1
clone size: NA
CDR3 DNA: TGCGCCAGCAGCAAGGACGGAGGGGAAGAGACCCAGTACTTC
CDR3 protein: CASSKDGGEETQYF

D gene: TRBD2
J gene: TRBJ2-3
V gene: TRBV6-2/TRBV6-3
clone size: NA
CDR3 DNA: TGTGCCAGCAGTTACGATGTGGCGAGCGGGAACACAGATACGCAGTATTTT
CDR3 protein: CASSYDVASGNTDTQYF

D gene: TRBD1
J gene: TRBJ2-5
V gene: TRBV7-2
clone size: few
CDR3 DNA: TGTGCCAGCAGCCCCGGGACAGCAGAGACCCAGTACTTC
CDR3 protein: CASSPGTAETQYF

D gene: NA
J gene: TRBJ2-3
V gene: TRBV5-1
clone size: many
CDR3 DNA: TGCGCCAGCAGCTTGGTGGGACCAAACAGCGCGGATACGCAGTATTTT
CDR3 protein: CASSLVGPNSADTQYF

D gene: NA
J gene: TRBJ1-2
V gene: TRBV27
clone size: NA
CDR3 DNA: TGTGCCAGCAGTTTATCGAACAGCCATCACGGCTACACCTTC
CDR3 protein: CASSLSNSHHGYTF

D gene: NA
J gene: TRBJ1-2
V gene: TRBV7-2
clone size: few
CDR3 DNA: TGTGCCAGCAGCCGAGGGGGGCGCGACTATGGCTACACCTTC
CDR3 protein: CASSRGGRDYGYTF